The 18 T cell receptor beta chains below all came from one sample that was sequenced in a study of T cells in Graves' hyperthyroidism and ophthalmopathy. Amplified regions were TCR beta CDR3 sequences from RNA transcripts. The study used the HTBI primer set for a first-round RT-PCR of the TCR CDR3. TCRdb recomputed calls from the multiplex PCR reads with MiXCR, one row per CDR3 protein. The repertoire has approximately 690,000 distinct CDR3 sequences, about 15% of them found once; the top ten carry roughly an eighth. Sequencing input: blood. The receptors derive from a woman between 45 and 60 years old with Graves' ophthalmopathy.

This clonotype was found many times. The rearrangement links TRBV10-3 to TRBJ2-3, with 8 bases matching TRBD1. Germline assignment: CDR1 ENHRY and CDR2 SYGVKD. This CDR3 comprises 15 residues. The ends lost 4 bases at V and 2 bases at J; junction bases unmatched: 5. CDR3 loop: CAISGWTGNTDTQYF. The CDR3 DNA is TGTGCCATCAGTGGATGGACAGGGAACACAGATACGCAGTATTTT.

This clonotype was seen at least ten times. The rearrangement links TRBV5-1 to TRBJ2-7; TRBD2 matches 7 bases. With V trimmed by 0 bases and J by 3 bases, 3 bases remained unmatched. The CDR3 consists of 14 residues. Germline V gene sequence: CDR1 SGHRS, CDR2 YFSETQ. CDR3 sequence reads: CASSLDGEGYEQYF. In DNA, the CDR3 is TGCGCCAGCAGCTTGGACGGGGAGGGCTACGAGCAGTACTTC. Looking up the rest from reference TRBV5-1 and TRBJ2-7 gives the full variable domain: KAGVTQTPRYLIKTRGQQVTLSCSPISGHRSVSWYQQTPGQGLQFLFEYFSETQRNKGNFPGRFSGRQFSNSRSEMNVSTLELGDSALYLCASSLDGEGYEQYFGPGTRLTVT.

The chain recombines TRBV5-4 with TRBJ2-2, with a weak D call TRBD2 (6 bases). This CDR3 has 15 amino acids. The V gene's germline CDR1 is SGHNT and CDR2 YYREEE (reference sequence). V lost 4 bases to trimming and J lost 9 bases, with 19 bases between them. CDR3 sequence reads: CASSIMRDPRRELFF. The CDR3 DNA follows: TGTGCCAGCAGCATTATGCGGGACCCTAGGAGGGAGCTGTTTTTT.

This clonotype turned up a few times. The J gene is TRBJ2-7, the V gene TRBV7-8, with D possibly being TRBD1 (5 bases). Deletions cut 3 bases from V and 6 bases from J, with 21 bases between. Germline CDR1 reads SGHVS; CDR2 reads FQNEAQ. CDR3 size: 16 residues. The CDR3 nucleotides are TGTGCCAGCAGCTTCGAGGTTTGGCAGGGAAAATCCGAGCAGTACTTC. It specifies CASSFEVWQGKSEQYF.

In this sample, this clonotype turned up once. The genes are TRBV5-1 and TRBJ2-5; TRBD2 aligns across 7 bases. J lost 5 bases, V lost 0 bases, and 10 bases had no gene match. The CDR3 has 16 residues. CDR1 is SGHRS and CDR2 is YFSETQ in the germline V gene. The CDR3 spells CASSLGSSGGGETQYF. The CDR3 DNA follows: TGCGCCAGCAGCTTGGGGAGTTCGGGAGGAGGGGAGACCCAGTACTTC.

This clonotype was recorded at least ten times. V usage is TRBV7-9 and J usage is TRBJ2-7; 7 bases match TRBD2. This CDR3 is 15 amino acids long. The germline V gene encodes CDR1 SEHNR and CDR2 FQNEAQ (reference sequence). Trimming cost V 1 base and J 7 bases; bases outside gene matches: 10. For the CDR3, the DNA is TGTGCCAGCAGCTTAGGTCTAGCGGTCCCGGAGGAGCAGTACTTC. Translated: CASSLGLAVPEEQYF.

This clonotype was observed at least ten times. The V call is TRBV5-8, the J call TRBJ2-7, with 10 bases aligning to TRBD1. Germline V gene data show CDR1 as SGHTS and CDR2 as YDEGEE. There are 14 residues in the CDR3. Germline trimming cut 4 bases from V and 4 bases from J; bases unmatched to any gene: 5. The chain's CDR3 is CASSPRQGAYEQYF. The CDR3 nucleotides are TGTGCCAGCAGCCCTAGACAGGGGGCTTACGAGCAGTACTTC.

This clonotype has at least ten counts. J is TRBJ2-5 and V is TRBV20-1; tentative D call: TRBD2 (5 bases). The V end lost 0 bases, the J end lost 9 bases, and 14 bases lay between the germline ends. CDR1 DFQATT and CDR2 SNEGSKA come from the germline V gene (reference sequence). The CDR3 extends over 13 amino acids. CDR3 nucleotides: TGCAGTGCTAGAGATAACGGGATCGCGGCCCAGTACTTC. The encoded protein is CSARDNGIAAQYF.

This clonotype was counted a few times. A much larger clonotype is one base distant, so this may be a read error. This chain joins TRBV2 and TRBJ2-7; 7 bases match TRBD1. Germline values: CDR1 SNHLY, CDR2 FYNNEI. The J segment lost 4 bases and the V segment lost 5 bases, leaving 8 bases of the junction unmatched. The length of the CDR3 is 14 residues. CDR3 loop: CASSSDRRQYEQYF. As DNA, the CDR3 is TGTGCCAGCAGTTCGGACAGGAGGCAGTACGAGCAGTACTTC.

This clonotype has ten or more counts. The chain uses TRBV28 and TRBJ2-4, with 8 bases identical to TRBD2. CDR1 and CDR2 (germline): MDHEN, SYDVKM. The J segment lost 10 bases and the V segment lost 0 bases, leaving 14 bases of the junction unmatched. The CDR3 loop spans 17 amino acids. CDR3 protein: CASSLWGSGTLKGIQYF. The CDR3 bases are TGTGCCAGCAGTTTATGGGGTAGCGGGACCTTAAAAGGGATTCAGTACTTC.

V usage is TRBV20-1 and J usage is TRBJ1-2, with no clear D. This CDR3 comprises 13 residues. V was shortened by 2 bases and J by 1 base, with 8 bases between the two germline ends. From germline, CDR1 is DFQATT and CDR2 SNEGSKA (reference sequence). CDR3 in amino acids: CSARRENNYGYTF. CDR3 DNA sequence: TGCAGTGCTAGACGGGAAAATAACTATGGCTACACCTTC.

The sample holds many counts of this clonotype. The V and J genes are TRBV7-2 and TRBJ2-1, with 15 nucleotides matching TRBD2. CDR1 and CDR2 from the germline V gene are SGHTA and FQGNSA. This CDR3 comprises 16 residues. V shed 5 bases and J 7 bases; nucleotides not matched to a gene: 6. CDR3 bases: TGTGCCAGCAGCGGTGGGACTAGCGGGAGGTTGAATGAGCAGTTCTTC. The encoded protein is CASSGGTSGRLNEQFF.

This clonotype was observed many times. The V and J genes are TRBV18 and TRBJ1-1, with 11 positions matching TRBD1. Germline CDR1 KGHSH, CDR2 LQKENI. V lost 4 bases and J lost 3; bases outside the gene matches: 7. The CDR3 extends over 16 amino acids. The CDR3 nucleotides are TGTGCCAGCTCACGGACAGGGGGCGGCAAATACACTGAAGCTTTCTTT. Protein sequence: CASSRTGGGKYTEAFF. The full variable domain, rest sourced from reference TRBV18 and TRBJ1-1, is NAGVMQNPRHLVRRRGQEARLRCSPMKGHSHVYWYRQLPEEGLKFMVYLQKENIIDESGMPKERFSAEFPKEGPSILRIQQVVRGDSAAYFCASSRTGGGKYTEAFFGQGTRLTVV.

This clonotype was recorded many times. J is TRBJ2-7 and V is TRBV7-9, with D hard to call. Germline loops: CDR1 SEHNR, CDR2 FQNEAQ (reference sequence). The CDR3 has 12 amino acids. V lost 5 bases and J lost 2, with 7 bases in between. Here the CDR3 reads CASSTTTYEQYF. The CDR3 DNA reads TGTGCCAGCAGCACCACCACCTACGAGCAGTACTTC.

This clonotype was detected only a few times. CDR3 nucleotides: TGTGCCAGCAGCCAAGGGGACAGGCCTGGCGGGGAGACCCAGTACTTC. It translates to CASSQGDRPGGETQYF. The gene calls are TRBV3-1 and TRBJ2-5; TRBD1 aligns across 8 bases. This CDR3 has 16 residues. V lost 1 base, J lost 5 bases, and 9 bases stayed unmatched. Germline CDR1 reads LGHDT; CDR2 reads YNNKEL (reference sequence).

This clonotype was recorded at least ten times. The chain links TRBV9 to TRBJ2-5, with 9 nucleotides matching TRBD1. CDR3 size: 16 residues. J gave up 1 base and V 4 bases, and 8 bases lay outside the gene matches. The germline CDR1 and CDR2 sequences are SGDLS and YYNGEE. The CDR3 sequence is CASSSGQGSLQETQYF. The CDR3 DNA reads as TGTGCCAGCAGCAGCGGACAGGGGAGCCTCCAAGAGACCCAGTACTTC. Variable domain in full (rest from reference TRBV9 and TRBJ2-5): DSGVTQTPKHLITATGQRVTLRCSPRSGDLSVYWYQQSLDQGLQFLIQYYNGEERAKGNILERFSAQQFPDLHSELNLSSLELGDSALYFCASSSGQGSLQETQYFGPGTRLLVL.

This clonotype showed up many times. The gene calls are TRBV18 and TRBJ2-7; 8 nucleotides align to TRBD1. The CDR3 loop spans 14 amino acids. V dropped 6 bases and J dropped 2; count of bases not matched to a gene: 6. In germline, CDR1 is KGHSH, CDR2 LQKENI. The CDR3 coding sequence is TGTGCCAGCTCTCCAGGACAGGGAACCTACGAGCAGTACTTC. It specifies CASSPGQGTYEQYF.

In its sample, this clonotype was seen once. This chain connects TRBV5-1 to TRBJ2-4; the match to TRBD1 covers 8 bases. The CDR3 has 14 residues. With V trimmed by 4 bases and J by 9 bases, 9 bases remained unmatched. Looked up from germline, CDR1 is SGHRS and CDR2 is YFSETQ. DNA for the CDR3: TGCGCCAGCAGCGCCGGACAGGGTGCGGGCATTCAGTACTTC. Its protein product is CASSAGQGAGIQYF.